This T cell receptor beta chain is drawn from a study of sequential checkpoint blockade in melanoma. At the level of the study: Both treatment sequences were followed by maintenance nivolumab.

CDR3 length: 13 amino acids. V lost 5 bases to trimming and J lost 3 bases, with 11 bases between them. CDR1 is SGDLS and CDR2 is YYNGEE in the germline V gene. Treatment denoted: randomized to nivolumab then ipilimumab (arm A) or the reverse (arm B). Repertoires were generated with immunoSEQ multiplex PCR, while TCRdb's copy carries only in-frame clones and drops some. In the table there are about 29,000 clones, 70% to 80% of which are singletons. The chain carries TRBV9 and TRBJ1-1; D unresolved. The sequence was collected from a human donor with melanoma. This sample comprised CD8+ T cells sorted from blood (inferred from file names), obtained from a patient given nivolumab and ipilimumab in sequence. CDR3 DNA sequence: TGTGCCAGCAGACTTCTCGAGCACACTGAAGCTTTCTTT. Translation: CASRLLEHTEAFF.